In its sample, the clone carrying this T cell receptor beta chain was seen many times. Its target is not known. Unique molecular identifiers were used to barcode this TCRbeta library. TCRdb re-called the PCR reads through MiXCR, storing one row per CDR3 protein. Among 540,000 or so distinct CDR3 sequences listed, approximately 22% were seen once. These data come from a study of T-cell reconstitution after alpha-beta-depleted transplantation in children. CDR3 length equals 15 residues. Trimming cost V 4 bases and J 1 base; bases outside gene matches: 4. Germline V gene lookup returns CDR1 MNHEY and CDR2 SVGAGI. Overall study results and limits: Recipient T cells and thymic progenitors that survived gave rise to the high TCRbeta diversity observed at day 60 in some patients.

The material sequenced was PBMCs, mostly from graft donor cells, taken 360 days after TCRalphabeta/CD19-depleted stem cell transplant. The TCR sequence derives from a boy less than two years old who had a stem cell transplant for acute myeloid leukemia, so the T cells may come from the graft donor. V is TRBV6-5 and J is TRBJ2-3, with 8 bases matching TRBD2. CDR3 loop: CASSWERGRTDTQYF. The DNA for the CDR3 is TGTGCCAGCAGTTGGGAGCGGGGGCGCACAGATACGCAGTATTTT.